This T cell receptor (beta chain) was profiled in a study of T cell responses to AZD1222 COVID-19 vaccine. TCRdb's copy holds only in-frame clones and misses some; the assay was immunoSEQ multiplex PCR. This table has over 85,000 clones, about 90% appearing once. V lost 6 bases and J 1 base, leaving 18 bases between the germline ends. Germline lookup yields CDR1 LGHDT and CDR2 YNNKEL (reference sequence). CDR3 length: 16 amino acids. Sequencing used peripheral blood, obtained 28 days after the second AZD1222 dose. The chain recombines TRBV3-1 (or the pseudogene TRBV3-2) with TRBJ1-1; D perhaps matches TRBD1 (5 bases). The receptor's source is an adult who received the AZD1222 COVID-19 vaccine. CDR3 bases: TGTGCCAGCAGTAGGGCCTGGGGCGGAGGGAACACTGAAGCTTTCTTT. This encodes CASSRAWGGGNTEAFF.